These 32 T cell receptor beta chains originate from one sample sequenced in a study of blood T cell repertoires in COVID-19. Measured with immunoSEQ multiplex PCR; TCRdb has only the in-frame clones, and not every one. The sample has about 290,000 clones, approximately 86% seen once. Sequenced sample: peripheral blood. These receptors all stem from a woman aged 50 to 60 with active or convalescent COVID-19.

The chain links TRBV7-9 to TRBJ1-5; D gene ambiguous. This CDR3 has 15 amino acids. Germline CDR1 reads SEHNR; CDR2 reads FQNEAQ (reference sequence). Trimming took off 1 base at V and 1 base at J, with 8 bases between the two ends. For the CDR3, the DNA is TGTGCCAGCAGCTTAGGACATTTGAGCAATCAGCCCCAGCATTTT. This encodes CASSLGHLSNQPQHF.

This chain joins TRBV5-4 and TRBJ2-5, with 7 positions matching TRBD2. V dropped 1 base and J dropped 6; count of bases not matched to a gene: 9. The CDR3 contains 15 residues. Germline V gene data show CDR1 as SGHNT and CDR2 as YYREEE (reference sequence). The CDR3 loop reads CASSLTLAERQTQYF. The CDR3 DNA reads TGTGCCAGCAGCTTGACGCTAGCGGAGCGGCAGACCCAGTACTTC. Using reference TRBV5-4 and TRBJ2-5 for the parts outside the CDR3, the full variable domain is ETGVTQSPTHLIKTRGQQVTLRCSSQSGHNTVSWYQQALGQGPQFIFQYYREEENGRGNFPPRFSGLQFPNYSSELNVNALELDDSALYLCASSLTLAERQTQYFGPGTRLLVL.

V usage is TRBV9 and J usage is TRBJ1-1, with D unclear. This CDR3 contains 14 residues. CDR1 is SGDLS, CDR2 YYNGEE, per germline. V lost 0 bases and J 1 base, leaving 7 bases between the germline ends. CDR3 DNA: TGTGCCAGCAGCGTAGTCAGTTCGAACACTGAAGCTTTCTTT. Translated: CASSVVSSNTEAFF.

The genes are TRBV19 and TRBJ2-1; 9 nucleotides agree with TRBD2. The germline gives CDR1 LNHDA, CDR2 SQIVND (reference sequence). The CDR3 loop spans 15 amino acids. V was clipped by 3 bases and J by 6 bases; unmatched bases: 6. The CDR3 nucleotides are TGTGCCAGTAGTATTCTTGGCGGGAGGGGCAATGAGCAGTTCTTC. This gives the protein CASSILGGRGNEQFF.

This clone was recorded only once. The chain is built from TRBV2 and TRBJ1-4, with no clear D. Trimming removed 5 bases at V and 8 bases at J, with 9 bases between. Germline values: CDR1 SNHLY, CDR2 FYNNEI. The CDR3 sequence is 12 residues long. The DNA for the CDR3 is TGTGCCAGCAGTTTCAGTCAGGAAAAACTGTTTTTT. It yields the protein CASSFSQEKLFF.

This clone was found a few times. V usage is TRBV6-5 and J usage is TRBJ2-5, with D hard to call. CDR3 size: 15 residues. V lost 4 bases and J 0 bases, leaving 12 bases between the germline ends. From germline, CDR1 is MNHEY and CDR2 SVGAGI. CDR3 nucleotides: TGTGCCAGCAGTTTAACTCCGCGGTACCAAGAGACCCAGTACTTC. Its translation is CASSLTPRYQETQYF.

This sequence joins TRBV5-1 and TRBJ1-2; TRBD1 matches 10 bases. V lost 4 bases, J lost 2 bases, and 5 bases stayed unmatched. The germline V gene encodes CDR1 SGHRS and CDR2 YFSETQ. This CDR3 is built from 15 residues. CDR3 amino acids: CASSLRGQGNYGYTF. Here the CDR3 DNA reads TGCGCCAGCAGCCTGAGGGGACAGGGGAACTATGGCTACACCTTC.

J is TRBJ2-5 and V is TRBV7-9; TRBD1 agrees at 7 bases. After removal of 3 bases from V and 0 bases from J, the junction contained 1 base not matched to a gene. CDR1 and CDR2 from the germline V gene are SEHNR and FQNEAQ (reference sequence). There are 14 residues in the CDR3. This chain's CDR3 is CASSLGQNQETQYF. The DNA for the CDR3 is TGTGCCAGCAGCTTGGGACAGAACCAAGAGACCCAGTACTTC.

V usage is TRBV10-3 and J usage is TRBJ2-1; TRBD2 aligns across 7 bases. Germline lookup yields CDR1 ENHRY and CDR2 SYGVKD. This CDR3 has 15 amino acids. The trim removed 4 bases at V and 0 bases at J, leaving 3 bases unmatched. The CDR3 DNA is TGTGCCATCAGTGCAACTAGCGTCTCCTACAATGAGCAGTTCTTC. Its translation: CAISATSVSYNEQFF.

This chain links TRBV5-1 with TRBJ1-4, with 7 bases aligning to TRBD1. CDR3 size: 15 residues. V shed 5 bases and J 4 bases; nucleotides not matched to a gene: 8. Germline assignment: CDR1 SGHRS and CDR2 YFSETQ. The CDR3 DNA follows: TGCGCCAGCAGACAGACAGGGTTCAATAATGAAAAACTGTTTTTT. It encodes CASRQTGFNNEKLFF.

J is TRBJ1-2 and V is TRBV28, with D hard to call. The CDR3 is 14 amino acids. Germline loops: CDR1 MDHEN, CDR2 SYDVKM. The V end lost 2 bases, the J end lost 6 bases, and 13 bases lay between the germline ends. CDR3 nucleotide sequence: TGTGCCAGCAGTTTAAAGCGGGGAGTTCATGGCTACACCTTC. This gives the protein CASSLKRGVHGYTF.

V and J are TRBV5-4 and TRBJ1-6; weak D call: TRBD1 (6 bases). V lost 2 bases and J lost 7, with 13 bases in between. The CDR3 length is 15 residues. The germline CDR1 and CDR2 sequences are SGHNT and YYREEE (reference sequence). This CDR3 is CASSLDTGRNSPLHF. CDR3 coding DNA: TGTGCCAGCAGCTTAGACACAGGGAGAAATTCACCCCTCCACTTT.

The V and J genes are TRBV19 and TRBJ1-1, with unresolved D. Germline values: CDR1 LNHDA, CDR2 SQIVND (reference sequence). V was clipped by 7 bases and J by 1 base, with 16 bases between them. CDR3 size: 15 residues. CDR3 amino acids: CASIPRRGWNTEAFF. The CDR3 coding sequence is TGTGCCAGTATTCCCAGAAGAGGGTGGAACACTGAAGCTTTCTTT.

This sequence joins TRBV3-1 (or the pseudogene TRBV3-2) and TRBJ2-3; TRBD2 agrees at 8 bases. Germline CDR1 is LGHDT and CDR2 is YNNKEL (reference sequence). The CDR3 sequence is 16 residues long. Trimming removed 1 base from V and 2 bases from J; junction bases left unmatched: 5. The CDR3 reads CASSQVAGGFTDTQYF. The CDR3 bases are TGTGCCAGCAGCCAAGTGGCGGGAGGCTTCACAGATACGCAGTATTTT.

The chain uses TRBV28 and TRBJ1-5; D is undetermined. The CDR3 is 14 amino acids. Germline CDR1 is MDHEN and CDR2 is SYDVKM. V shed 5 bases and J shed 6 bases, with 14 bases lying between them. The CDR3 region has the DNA TGTGCCAGCAGTCCCGGTTCCCTAAGTCAGCCCCAGCATTTT. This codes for CASSPGSLSQPQHF. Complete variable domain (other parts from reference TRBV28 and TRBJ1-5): DVKVTQSSRYLVKRTGEKVFLECVQDMDHENMFWYRQDPGLGLRLIYFSYDVKMKEKGDIPEGYSVSREKKERFSLILESASTNQTSMYLCASSPGSLSQPQHFGDGTRLSIL.

The CDR3 here is CGKRWDGYTF. CDR3 nucleotide sequence: TGTGGCAAGAGGTGGGATGGCTACACCTTC. This rearrangement joins TRBV2 to TRBJ1-2, with D unclear. Germline V lookup: CDR1 SNHLY, CDR2 FYNNEI. This CDR3 contains 10 residues. Based on the CDR3 plus reference TRBV2 and TRBJ1-2, the full variable domain is EPEVTQTPSHQVTQMGQEVILRCVPISNHLYFYWYRQILGQKVEFLVSFYNNEISEKSEIFDDQFSVERPDGSNFTLKIRSTKLEDSAMYFCGKRWDGYTFGSGTRLTVV.

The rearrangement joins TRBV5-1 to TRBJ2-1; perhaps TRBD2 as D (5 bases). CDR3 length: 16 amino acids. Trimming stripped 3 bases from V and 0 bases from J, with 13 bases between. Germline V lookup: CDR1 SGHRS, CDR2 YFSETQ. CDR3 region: CASSSFVRDSYNEQFF. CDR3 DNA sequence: TGCGCCAGCAGCTCCTTCGTGAGGGACTCCTACAATGAGCAGTTCTTC.

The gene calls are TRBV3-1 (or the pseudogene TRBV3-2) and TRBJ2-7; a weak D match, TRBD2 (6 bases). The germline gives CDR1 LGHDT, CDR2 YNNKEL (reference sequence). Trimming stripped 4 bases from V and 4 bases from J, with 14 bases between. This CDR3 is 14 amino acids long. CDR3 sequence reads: CASSPDYRMYEQYF. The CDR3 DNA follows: TGTGCCAGCAGCCCGGACTACCGGATGTACGAGCAGTACTTC.

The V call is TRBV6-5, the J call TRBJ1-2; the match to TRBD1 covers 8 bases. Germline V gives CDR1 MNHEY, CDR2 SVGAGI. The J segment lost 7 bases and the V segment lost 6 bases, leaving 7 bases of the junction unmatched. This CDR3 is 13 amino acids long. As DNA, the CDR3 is TGTGCCAGCAGGGGGCAGGGGGCGGCTGGCTACACCTTC. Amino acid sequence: CASRGQGAAGYTF.

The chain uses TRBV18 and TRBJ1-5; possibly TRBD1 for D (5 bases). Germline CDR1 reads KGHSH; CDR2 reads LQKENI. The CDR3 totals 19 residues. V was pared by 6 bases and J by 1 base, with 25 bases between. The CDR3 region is CASSPRMVAGGDSNQPQHF. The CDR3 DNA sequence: TGTGCCAGCTCTCCTCGAATGGTGGCCGGGGGAGACAGCAATCAGCCCCAGCATTTT.

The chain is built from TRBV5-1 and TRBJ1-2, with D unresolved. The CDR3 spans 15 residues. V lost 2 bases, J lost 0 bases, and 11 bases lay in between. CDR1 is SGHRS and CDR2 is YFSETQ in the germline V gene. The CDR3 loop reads CASSLYLGANYGYTF. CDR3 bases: TGCGCCAGCAGCTTATACCTAGGAGCTAACTATGGCTACACCTTC.

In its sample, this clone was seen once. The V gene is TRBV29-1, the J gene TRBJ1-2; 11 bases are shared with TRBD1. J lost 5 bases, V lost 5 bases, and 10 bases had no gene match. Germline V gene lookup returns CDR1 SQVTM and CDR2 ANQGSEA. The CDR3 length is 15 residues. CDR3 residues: CSVYSPDRGLYGYTF. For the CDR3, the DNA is TGCAGCGTTTATTCACCGGACAGGGGGCTTTATGGCTACACCTTC.

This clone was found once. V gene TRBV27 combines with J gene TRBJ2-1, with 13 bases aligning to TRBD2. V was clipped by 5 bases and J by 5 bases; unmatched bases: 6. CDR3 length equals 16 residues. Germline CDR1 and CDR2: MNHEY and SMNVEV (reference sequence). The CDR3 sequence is CASSRLAGGLNNEQFF. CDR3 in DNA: TGTGCCAGCAGTCGACTAGCGGGAGGACTTAACAATGAGCAGTTCTTC.

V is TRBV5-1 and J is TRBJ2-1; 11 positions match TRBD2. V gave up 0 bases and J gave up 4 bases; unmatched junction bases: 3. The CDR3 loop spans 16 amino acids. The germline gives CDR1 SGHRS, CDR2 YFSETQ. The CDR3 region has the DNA TGCGCCAGCAGCTTGGAACCTAGCGGGAGGTACAATGAGCAGTTCTTC. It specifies CASSLEPSGRYNEQFF.

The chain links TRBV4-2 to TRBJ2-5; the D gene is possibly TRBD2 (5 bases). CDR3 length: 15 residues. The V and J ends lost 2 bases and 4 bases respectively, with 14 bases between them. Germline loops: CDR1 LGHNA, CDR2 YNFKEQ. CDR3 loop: CASSQSQHGGETQYF. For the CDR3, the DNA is TGTGCCAGCAGCCAAAGCCAGCATGGAGGAGAGACCCAGTACTTC.

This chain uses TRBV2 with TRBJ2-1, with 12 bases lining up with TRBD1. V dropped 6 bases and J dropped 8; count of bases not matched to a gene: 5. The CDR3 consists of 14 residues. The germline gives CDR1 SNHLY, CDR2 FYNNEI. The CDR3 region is CASRGTGGVDEQFF. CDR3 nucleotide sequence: TGTGCCAGCAGGGGGACAGGGGGCGTCGATGAGCAGTTCTTC.

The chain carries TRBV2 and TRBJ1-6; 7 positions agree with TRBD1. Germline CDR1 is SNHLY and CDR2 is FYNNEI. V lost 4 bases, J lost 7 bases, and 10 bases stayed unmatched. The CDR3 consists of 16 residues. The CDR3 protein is CASSVRDSSLNSPLHF. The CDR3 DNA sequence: TGTGCCAGCAGTGTCCGGGACAGCTCTCTCAATTCACCCCTCCACTTT.

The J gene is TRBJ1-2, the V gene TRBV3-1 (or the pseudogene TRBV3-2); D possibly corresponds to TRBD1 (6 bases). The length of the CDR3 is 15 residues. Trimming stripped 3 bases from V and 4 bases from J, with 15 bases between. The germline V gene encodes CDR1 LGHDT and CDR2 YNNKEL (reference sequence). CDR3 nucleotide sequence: TGTGCCAGCAGCCATCGCCGAACAGGGCGCTATGGCTACACCTTC. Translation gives CASSHRRTGRYGYTF.

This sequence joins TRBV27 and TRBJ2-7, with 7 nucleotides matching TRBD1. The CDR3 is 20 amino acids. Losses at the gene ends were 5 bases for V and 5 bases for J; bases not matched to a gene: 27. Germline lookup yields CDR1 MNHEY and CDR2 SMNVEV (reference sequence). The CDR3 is CASSPLKGQLPRGSNDEQYF. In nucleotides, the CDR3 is TGTGCCAGCAGTCCCCTAAAGGGACAGTTACCCCGGGGTAGCAACGACGAGCAGTACTTC.

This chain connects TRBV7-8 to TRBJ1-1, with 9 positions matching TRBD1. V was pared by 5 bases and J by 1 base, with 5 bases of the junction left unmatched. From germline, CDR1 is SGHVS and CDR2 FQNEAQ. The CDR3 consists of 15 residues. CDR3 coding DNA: TGTGCCAGCAGCGCGGGACAGGGCAGGAACACTGAAGCTTTCTTT. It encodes CASSAGQGRNTEAFF.

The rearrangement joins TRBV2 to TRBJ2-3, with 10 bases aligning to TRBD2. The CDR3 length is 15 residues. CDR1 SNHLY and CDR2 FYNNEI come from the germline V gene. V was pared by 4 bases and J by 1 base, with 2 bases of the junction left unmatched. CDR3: CASSGLAGGTDTQYF. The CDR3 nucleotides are TGTGCCAGCAGTGGACTAGCGGGCGGCACAGATACGCAGTATTTT.

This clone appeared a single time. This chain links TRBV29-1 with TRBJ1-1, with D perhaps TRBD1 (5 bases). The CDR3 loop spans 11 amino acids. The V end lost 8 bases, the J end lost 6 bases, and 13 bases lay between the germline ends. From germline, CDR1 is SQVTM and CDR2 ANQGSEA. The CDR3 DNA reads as TGCAGCCTGGCGGGGCCGTCTGAAGCTTTCTTT. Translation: CSLAGPSEAFF.